These 27 T cell receptor beta chains came from one sample sequenced in a study of blood T cell repertoires in COVID-19. Assay: immunoSEQ multiplex PCR; the TCRdb copy retains only in-frame clones and omits some. This repertoire shows about 75,000 clones, 70% to 85% found once; its top ten account for 20% to 25%. The sequenced sample consisted of peripheral blood. These receptors were collected from a woman in her forties or fifties with acute or convalescent COVID-19.

The chain is built from TRBV12-3 or TRBV12-4 and TRBJ2-4; possibly TRBD1 for D (5 bases). The CDR3 totals 13 residues. Trimming pared 6 bases from V and 4 bases from J, leaving 10 bases between. Here the CDR3 DNA reads TGTGCCAGCAGCCTGACAGAAAAAAACATTCAGTACTTC. Translating it yields CASSLTEKNIQYF.

V usage is TRBV6-2 or TRBV6-3 and J usage is TRBJ2-3, with 7 positions matching TRBD1. The V and J ends lost 4 bases and 0 bases, in that order; junction bases with no gene match: 10. This CDR3 has 17 amino acids. Germline lookup yields CDR1 MNHEY and CDR2 SVGEGT. CDR3 sequence: CASSSGTVYPSTDTQYF. CDR3 coding DNA: TGTGCCAGCAGTTCCGGGACAGTCTACCCCAGCACAGATACGCAGTATTTT.

This clone has just a few counts. This rearrangement joins TRBV10-3 to TRBJ1-3, with D uncertain. Trimming shortened V by 4 bases and J by 0 bases, and 7 bases separated the two germline ends. Germline values: CDR1 ENHRY, CDR2 SYGVKD. This CDR3 is 14 amino acids long. The CDR3 nucleotides read TGTGCCATCAGTGTAGGAGGCTCTGGAAACACCATATATTTT. Amino acid sequence: CAISVGGSGNTIYF.

The CDR3: CASSLVAPTSTDTQYF. In DNA, the CDR3 is TGTGCCAGCAGCTTAGTCGCCCCTACTAGCACAGATACGCAGTATTTT. This chain uses TRBV7-2 with TRBJ2-3; D ambiguous. This CDR3 comprises 16 residues. CDR1 SGHTA and CDR2 FQGNSA come from the germline V gene. V lost 1 base, J lost 0 bases, and 11 bases lay in between.

V usage is TRBV6-2 or TRBV6-3 and J usage is TRBJ2-7; 10 bases map to TRBD2. The CDR3 has 15 amino acids. Germline loops: CDR1 MNHEY, CDR2 SVGEGT. With V trimmed by 0 bases and J by 3 bases, 2 bases remained unmatched. CDR3 sequence reads: CASSYSLAGFYEQYF. CDR3 sequence (DNA): TGTGCCAGCAGTTACTCACTAGCGGGGTTCTACGAGCAGTACTTC.

The chain carries TRBV10-3 and TRBJ2-7; 12 nucleotides align to TRBD2. CDR3 length: 16 residues. V shed 6 bases and J 1 base; nucleotides not matched to a gene: 7. Germline assignment: CDR1 ENHRY and CDR2 SYGVKD. DNA for the CDR3: TGTGCCATCAGACCGACTAGCGGGGGTGGGTCCTACGAGCAGTACTTC. This gives the protein CAIRPTSGGGSYEQYF.

The chain employs TRBV11-2 and TRBJ2-1, with a weak D call TRBD1 (5 bases). The CDR3 is 12 residues long. From germline, CDR1 is SGHAT and CDR2 FQNNGV. The V gene lost 1 base and the J gene lost 10 bases, with 8 bases spanning the gap. The CDR3 nucleotides are TGTGCCAGCAGCTTAGGGGGCGTCGAGCAGTTCTTC. This encodes CASSLGGVEQFF.

The chain links TRBV5-6 to TRBJ2-1; 8 nucleotides match TRBD1. The V and J ends lost 4 bases and 5 bases, in that order; junction bases with no gene match: 8. This CDR3 spans 15 amino acids. CDR1 and CDR2 from the germline V gene are SGHDT and YYEEEE. The CDR3 DNA reads TGTGCCAGCAGCCCGGACAGGGAAAGCCACAATGAGCAGTTCTTC. Encoded protein: CASSPDRESHNEQFF.

This chain links TRBV10-2 with TRBJ2-7; 10 positions match TRBD1. V shed 8 bases and J 4 bases; nucleotides not matched to a gene: 5. Germline assignment: CDR1 WSHSY and CDR2 SAAADI. The CDR3 has 13 residues. The chain's CDR3 is CASARDRGYEQYF. CDR3 sequence (DNA): TGCGCCAGCGCCCGGGACAGGGGTTACGAGCAGTACTTC.

The gene calls are TRBV19 and TRBJ2-3; 8 bases map to TRBD2. V lost 1 base, J lost 6 bases, and 6 bases stayed unmatched. The germline V gene encodes CDR1 LNHDA and CDR2 SQIVND (reference sequence). The CDR3 sequence is 15 residues long. In nucleotides, the CDR3 is TGTGCCAGTAGTATAGCGGGAGGGCCCCGGGATACGCAGTATTTT. Encoded protein: CASSIAGGPRDTQYF.

The rearrangement uses TRBV7-2 and TRBJ1-2; TRBD1 is a possible D gene (5 bases). V was cut by 5 bases and J by 8 bases, with 18 bases left in between. This CDR3 spans 14 amino acids. Germline CDR1 SGHTA, CDR2 FQGNSA. The CDR3 nucleotides read TGTGCCAGCAGCCCGGCTGGGGGGGGATTCGGCTACACCTTC. It yields the protein CASSPAGGGFGYTF.

The chain is built from TRBV7-3 and TRBJ2-6, with 8 bases lining up with TRBD2. This CDR3 spans 17 amino acids. V was clipped by 6 bases and J by 0 bases; unmatched bases: 7. CDR1 is SGHTA and CDR2 is FQGTGA in the germline V gene. This CDR3 is CASRRAGELSGANVLTF. CDR3 sequence (DNA): TGTGCCAGCAGGCGAGCGGGAGAGCTCTCTGGGGCCAACGTCCTGACTTTC.

The rearrangement uses TRBV11-2 and TRBJ2-3; 10 positions match TRBD1. The CDR3 loop spans 16 amino acids. Looked up from germline, CDR1 is SGHAT and CDR2 is FQNNGV. V was pared by 4 bases and J by 3 bases, with 7 bases of the junction left unmatched. This CDR3 is CASSSRTGGPTDTQYF. In nucleotides, the CDR3 is TGTGCCAGCAGCTCTCGGACAGGGGGTCCGACAGATACGCAGTATTTT. Full variable domain (outside the CDR3, taken from reference TRBV11-2 and TRBJ2-3): EAGVAQSPRYKIIEKRQSVAFWCNPISGHATLYWYQQILGQGPKLLIQFQNNGVVDDSQLPKDRFSAERLKGVDSTLKIQPAKLEDSAVYLCASSSRTGGPTDTQYFGPGTRLTVL.

This chain connects TRBV11-2 to TRBJ2-7, with D unresolved. The CDR3 length is 16 residues. V lost 0 bases, J lost 3 bases, and 15 bases lay in between. In germline, CDR1 is SGHAT, CDR2 FQNNGV. CDR3: CASSLDSPGRRYEQYF. CDR3 DNA: TGTGCCAGCAGCTTAGACTCCCCAGGCAGGCGCTACGAGCAGTACTTC.

J is TRBJ1-6 and V is TRBV19, with D hard to call. CDR1 LNHDA and CDR2 SQIVND come from the germline V gene (reference sequence). This CDR3 has 16 residues. Trimming stripped 9 bases from V and 4 bases from J, with 19 bases between. The CDR3 DNA reads as TGTGCCAGCTCGAGAGAGGGCTTTACTTATAATTCACCCCTCCACTTT. It translates to CASSREGFTYNSPLHF.

J is TRBJ2-3 and V is TRBV19; 12 bases agree with TRBD2. The junction had 6 bases not matched to a gene; V was cut back by 2 bases and J by 6 bases. The CDR3 has 16 amino acids. CDR1 and CDR2 (germline): LNHDA, SQIVND (reference sequence). CDR3 coding DNA: TGTGCCAGTAGTATAATCGGTACTAGCGGGGGGGATACGCAGTATTTT. Encoded protein: CASSIIGTSGGDTQYF.

This clone was recorded once. The V and J genes are TRBV2 and TRBJ2-7; TRBD1 is a possible D gene (6 bases). Between the trimmed V and J ends, which lost 4 bases and 6 bases, there was a span of 13 bases. CDR3 length: 13 amino acids. The germline gives CDR1 SNHLY, CDR2 FYNNEI. The CDR3 DNA reads TGTGCCAGCAGTGGACAGGTTCCCGCCGAGCAGTACTTC. Encoded protein: CASSGQVPAEQYF. Variable domain in full (rest from reference TRBV2 and TRBJ2-7): EPEVTQTPSHQVTQMGQEVILRCVPISNHLYFYWYRQILGQKVEFLVSFYNNEISEKSEIFDDQFSVERPDGSNFTLKIRSTKLEDSAMYFCASSGQVPAEQYFGPGTRLTVT.

This clone has more than one count but fewer than ten. The rearrangement joins TRBV6-1 to TRBJ1-3; D possibly corresponds to TRBD1 (5 bases). CDR1 and CDR2 from the germline V gene are MNHNS and SASEGT. There are 14 residues in the CDR3. The V end was cut by 3 bases, the J end by 4 bases, with 10 bases between. The CDR3 nucleotides read TGTGCCAGCAGTGAGCCCAGGGTCGGAAACACCATATATTTT. It yields the protein CASSEPRVGNTIYF.

This chain joins TRBV2 and TRBJ2-3; the D gene is possibly TRBD1 (5 bases). The germline CDR1 and CDR2 sequences are SNHLY and FYNNEI. V shed 2 bases and J shed 0 bases, with 15 bases lying between them. CDR3 length: 17 amino acids. This CDR3 reads CASSEKGMTVSTDTQYF. In DNA, the CDR3 is TGTGCCAGCAGTGAAAAGGGGATGACAGTCAGCACAGATACGCAGTATTTT.

The chain is built from TRBV7-2 and TRBJ2-7, with 13 bases matching TRBD2. This CDR3 is 14 amino acids long. Germline CDR1 reads SGHTA; CDR2 reads FQGNSA. V lost 5 bases and J lost 3; bases outside the gene matches: 1. CDR3: CASSRTSGSYEQYF. The CDR3 DNA reads as TGTGCCAGCAGCCGGACTAGCGGGAGCTACGAGCAGTACTTC.

The chain couples TRBV3-1 (or the pseudogene TRBV3-2) to TRBJ2-3; D remains ambiguous. Germline V CDR1 and CDR2: LGHDT, YNNKEL (reference sequence). The CDR3 is made up of 17 amino acids. Between the trimmed V and J ends, which lost 3 bases and 3 bases, there was a span of 19 bases. The CDR3 region has the DNA TGTGCCAGCAGCCACAGACGACTCGGCGTTGGGACAGATACGCAGTATTTT. This codes for CASSHRRLGVGTDTQYF.

The rearrangement joins TRBV21-1 to TRBJ2-2; TRBD1 reflects the table's D call only, with no check against the DNA. TRBV21-1 counts as a pseudogene. The CDR3 spans 17 residues. This CDR3 is CASRSGQGAVRTGELFF. CDR3 coding DNA: TGTGCCAGCAGGTCGGGACAGGGGGCGGTAAGAACCGGGGAGCTGTTTTTT.

The chain employs TRBV3-1 (or the pseudogene TRBV3-2) and TRBJ1-2, with 9 bases fitting TRBD1. V trimming: 4 bases; J trimming: 8 bases; junction bases outside the gene matches: 8. This CDR3 spans 14 amino acids. CDR1 is LGHDT, CDR2 YNNKEL, per germline (reference sequence). Here the CDR3 DNA reads TGTGCCAGCAGCCCTATGGACAGGGGAGGCGGCTACACCTTC. This sequence encodes CASSPMDRGGGYTF.

Written as DNA, the CDR3 is TGTGCCAGCAGTTACACTACCGGGACAGGGAAGAGTGGCTACACCTTC. Encoded protein: CASSYTTGTGKSGYTF. The chain recombines TRBV27 with TRBJ1-2; the match to TRBD1 covers 9 bases. The CDR3 consists of 16 residues. The V gene end was trimmed by 4 bases and the J gene end by 7 bases; junction bases not matched to a gene: 13. Looked up from germline, CDR1 is MNHEY and CDR2 is SMNVEV (reference sequence).

The V and J genes are TRBV28 and TRBJ1-1; 9 bases are a match to TRBD1. This CDR3 region has 16 residues. The V gene's germline CDR1 is MDHEN and CDR2 SYDVKM. The V gene end was trimmed by 3 bases and the J gene end by 5 bases; junction bases not matched to a gene: 10. CDR3 in DNA: TGTGCCAGCAGTTTCCCCCGGGACAGGGTAGGTACTGAAGCTTTCTTT. The encoded protein is CASSFPRDRVGTEAFF. Looking up the rest from reference TRBV28 and TRBJ1-1 gives the full variable domain: DVKVTQSSRYLVKRTGEKVFLECVQDMDHENMFWYRQDPGLGLRLIYFSYDVKMKEKGDIPEGYSVSREKKERFSLILESASTNQTSMYLCASSFPRDRVGTEAFFGQGTRLTVV.

The V and J genes are TRBV7-2 and TRBJ1-3; TRBD1 might be the D (5 bases). Trimming left V 3 bases short and J 7 bases short, with 16 bases between. Germline V lookup: CDR1 SGHTA, CDR2 FQGNSA. The CDR3 totals 15 residues. In nucleotides, the CDR3 is TGTGCCAGCAGCTTTTATGGGGCCGTCGGGAACACCATATATTTT. This codes for CASSFYGAVGNTIYF.

The rearrangement joins TRBV7-8 to TRBJ2-1; 9 bases line up with TRBD2. Germline CDR1 and CDR2: SGHVS and FQNEAQ. V lost 4 bases, J lost 4 bases, and 8 bases stayed unmatched. The CDR3 extends over 16 amino acids. The CDR3 coding sequence is TGTGCCAGCAGCTCAAGTGTGACTAGCGGATACAATGAGCAGTTCTTC. This sequence encodes CASSSSVTSGYNEQFF.